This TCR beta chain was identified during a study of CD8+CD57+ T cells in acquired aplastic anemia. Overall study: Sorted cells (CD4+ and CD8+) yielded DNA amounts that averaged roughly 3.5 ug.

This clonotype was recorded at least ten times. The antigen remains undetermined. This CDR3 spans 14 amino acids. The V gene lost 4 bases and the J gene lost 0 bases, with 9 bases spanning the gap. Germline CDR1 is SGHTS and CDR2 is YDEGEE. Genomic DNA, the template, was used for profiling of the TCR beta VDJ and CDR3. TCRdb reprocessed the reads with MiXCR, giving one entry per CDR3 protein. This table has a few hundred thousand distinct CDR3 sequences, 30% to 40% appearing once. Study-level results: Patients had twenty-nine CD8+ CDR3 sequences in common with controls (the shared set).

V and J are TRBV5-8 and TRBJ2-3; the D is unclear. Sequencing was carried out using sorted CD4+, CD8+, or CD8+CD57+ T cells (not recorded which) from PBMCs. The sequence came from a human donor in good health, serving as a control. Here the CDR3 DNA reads TGTGCCAGCAGCCCGGAGTCAAGCACAGATACGCAGTATTTT. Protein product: CASSPESSTDTQYF.